This T cell receptor (beta chain) came from a study of T cell repertoires in aging, cancer and after chemotherapy. This clonotype is deemed medium-sized (0.01 to 0.1%). Amplification of TCR beta used genomic DNA extracted from peripheral blood. The germline V gene encodes CDR1 SGHAT and CDR2 FQDESV (reference sequence). With V trimmed by 9 bases and J by 9 bases, 9 bases remained unmatched. This CDR3 is built from 14 residues. TRB rearrangements spanning V, D and J were amplified using mixed TRB-A/B primers. One entry per CDR3 protein, called by TCRdb with MiXCR from the multiplex PCR reads. Counted here are several thousand distinct CDR3 sequences, more than 20% occurring once; the ten biggest clones make up roughly a fifth.

Sequenced sample: blood. The V call is TRBV11-1, the J call TRBJ2-3, with 13 bases aligning to TRBD2. This clonotype was obtained from a human donor with a blood cancer. CDR3 sequence: CASSGLAGDGTQYF. The CDR3 DNA sequence: TGTGCCAGTTCCGGACTAGCGGGAGACGGGACGCAGTATTTT.